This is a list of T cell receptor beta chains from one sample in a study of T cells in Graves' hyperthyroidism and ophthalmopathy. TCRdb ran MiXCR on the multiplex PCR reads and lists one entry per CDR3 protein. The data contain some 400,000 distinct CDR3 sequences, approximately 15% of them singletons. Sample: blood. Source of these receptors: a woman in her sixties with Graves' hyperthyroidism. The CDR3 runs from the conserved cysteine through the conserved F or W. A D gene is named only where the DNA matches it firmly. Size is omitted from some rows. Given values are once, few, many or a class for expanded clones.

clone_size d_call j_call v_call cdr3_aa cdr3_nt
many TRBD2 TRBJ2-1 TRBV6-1 CASTTGTSGNNEQFF TGTGCCAGCACTACCGGGACTAGCGGCAACAATGAGCAGTTCTTC
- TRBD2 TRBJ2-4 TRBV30 CAWVTSGRGNIQYF TGTGCCTGGGTGACTAGCGGGAGGGGGAACATTCAGTACTTC
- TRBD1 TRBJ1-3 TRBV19 CASSVGQGTGNTIYF TGTGCCAGTAGTGTGGGACAGGGAACTGGAAACACCATATATTTT
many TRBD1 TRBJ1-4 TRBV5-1 CASSLTTGGREKLFF TGCGCCAGCAGCTTGACGACAGGGGGACGAGAAAAACTGTTTTTT
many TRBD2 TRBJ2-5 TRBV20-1 CSASGTSGMGETQYF TGCAGTGCTAGCGGGACTAGCGGGATGGGCGAGACCCAGTACTTC
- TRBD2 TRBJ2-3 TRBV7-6 CASSMGLAGIDTQYF TGTGCTAGCAGCATGGGACTAGCGGGGATAGATACGCAGTATTTT
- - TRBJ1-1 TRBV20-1 CSARDTGHAGNTEAFF TGCAGTGCTAGAGATACGGGGCACGCTGGGAACACTGAAGCTTTCTTT
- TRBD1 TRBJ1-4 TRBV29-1 CSVDPGGAGEKLFF TGCAGCGTTGACCCAGGGGGCGCGGGTGAAAAACTGTTTTTT
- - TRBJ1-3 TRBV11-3 CASTRTLGNTIYF TGTGCCAGCACGAGGACATTAGGAAACACCATATATTTT
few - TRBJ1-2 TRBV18 CASSPPAGVLGYTF TGTGCCAGCTCACCACCAGCTGGGGTATTGGGCTACACCTTC
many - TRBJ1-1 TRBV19 CASSIGGAQEAFF TGTGCCAGTAGTATAGGGGGGGCTCAAGAAGCTTTCTTT
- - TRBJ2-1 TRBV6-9 CASSFTDLNNEQFF TGTGCCAGCAGTTTCACTGACCTCAACAATGAGCAGTTCTTC
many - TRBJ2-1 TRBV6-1 CASSWGGTPNEQFF TGTGCCAGCAGTTGGGGTGGGACTCCCAATGAGCAGTTCTTC
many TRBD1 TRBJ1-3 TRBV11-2 CASSIDIRDSRFSGNTIYF TGTGCCAGCAGCATTGACATCCGGGACAGCCGGTTCTCTGGAAACACCATATATTTT
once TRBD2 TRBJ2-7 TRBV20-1 CSAPRLAGFGEQYF TGCAGTGCCCCGCGACTAGCGGGATTCGGCGAGCAGTACTTC
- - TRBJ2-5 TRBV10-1 CASSEAGVETQYF TGCGCCAGCAGTGAGGCCGGGGTAGAGACCCAGTACTTC
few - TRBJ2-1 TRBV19 CASSIDLWVQRGNEQFF TGTGCCAGTAGTATAGATCTATGGGTACAAAGAGGGAATGAGCAGTTCTTC
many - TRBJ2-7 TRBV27 CASSPGPHEQYF TGTGCCAGCAGCCCCGGGCCCCACGAGCAGTACTTC
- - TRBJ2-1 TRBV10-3 CAISEQNEQFF TGTGCCATCAGTGAACAAAATGAGCAGTTCTTC
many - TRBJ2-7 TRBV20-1 CSARDTRSYEQYF TGCAGTGCTAGAGACACCCGGAGCTACGAGCAGTACTTC
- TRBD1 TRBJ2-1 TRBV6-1 CASNRQGGFNEQFF TGTGCCAGCAACCGACAGGGGGGTTTCAATGAGCAGTTCTTC
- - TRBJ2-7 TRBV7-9 CASSADLFSYEQYF TGTGCCAGCAGCGCGGACCTTTTCTCCTACGAGCAGTACTTC
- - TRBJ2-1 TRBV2 CASRDRTARQFF TGTGCCAGCCGTGACAGGACCGCGCGGCAGTTCTTC
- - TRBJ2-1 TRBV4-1 CASSPEGAARSNEQFF TGCGCCAGCAGCCCGGAGGGGGCGGCACGCTCGAATGAGCAGTTCTTC
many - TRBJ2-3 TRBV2 CASIGGAAPDTQYF TGTGCCAGCATTGGGGGAGCGGCCCCAGATACGCAGTATTTT
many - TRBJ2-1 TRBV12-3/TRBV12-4 CASSLGQGRTYNEQFF TGTGCCAGCAGTTTAGGGCAGGGAAGGACCTACAATGAGCAGTTCTTC
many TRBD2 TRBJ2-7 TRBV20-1 CSARDRLAGGPGEQYF TGCAGTGCTAGAGACCGACTAGCGGGAGGGCCGGGGGAGCAGTACTTC
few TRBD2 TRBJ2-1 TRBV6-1 CASRPGTSGGNNEQFF TGTGCCAGCAGACCAGGGACTAGCGGAGGAAACAATGAGCAGTTCTTC